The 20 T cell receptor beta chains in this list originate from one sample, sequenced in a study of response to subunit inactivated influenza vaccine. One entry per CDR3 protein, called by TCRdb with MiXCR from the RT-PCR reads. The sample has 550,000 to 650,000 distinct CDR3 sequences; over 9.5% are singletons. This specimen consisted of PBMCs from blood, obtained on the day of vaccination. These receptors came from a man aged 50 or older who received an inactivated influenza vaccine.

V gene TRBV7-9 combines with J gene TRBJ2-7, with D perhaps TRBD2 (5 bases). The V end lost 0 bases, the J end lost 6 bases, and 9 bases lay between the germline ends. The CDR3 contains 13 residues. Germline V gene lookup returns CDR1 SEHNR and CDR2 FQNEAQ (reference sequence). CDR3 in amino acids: CASSLARVSEQYF. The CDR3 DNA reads TGTGCCAGCAGCTTAGCGCGGGTTTCCGAGCAGTACTTC.

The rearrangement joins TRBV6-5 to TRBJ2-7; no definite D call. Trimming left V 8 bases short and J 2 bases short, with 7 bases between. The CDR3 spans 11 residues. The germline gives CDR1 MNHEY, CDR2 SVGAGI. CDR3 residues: CASQTPYEQYF. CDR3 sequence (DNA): TGTGCCAGCCAAACCCCCTACGAGCAGTACTTC.

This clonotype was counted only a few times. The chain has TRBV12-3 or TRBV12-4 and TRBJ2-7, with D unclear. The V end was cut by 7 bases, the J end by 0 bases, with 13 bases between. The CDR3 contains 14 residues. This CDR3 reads CASTRTANSYEQYF. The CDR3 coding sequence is TGTGCCAGCACGCGAACAGCTAACTCCTACGAGCAGTACTTC.

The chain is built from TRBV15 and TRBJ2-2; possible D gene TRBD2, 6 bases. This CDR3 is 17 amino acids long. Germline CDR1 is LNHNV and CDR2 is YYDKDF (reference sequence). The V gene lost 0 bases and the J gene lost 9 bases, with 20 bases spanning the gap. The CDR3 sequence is CATSRDIIGTGLRELFF. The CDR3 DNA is TGTGCCACCAGCAGAGATATTATCGGGACTGGCCTACGGGAGCTGTTTTTT.

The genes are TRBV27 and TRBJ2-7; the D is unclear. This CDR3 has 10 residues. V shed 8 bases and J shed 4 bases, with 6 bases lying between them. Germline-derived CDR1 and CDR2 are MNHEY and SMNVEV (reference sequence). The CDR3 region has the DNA TGTGCCAGCGGTTGGTACGAGCAGTACTTC. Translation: CASGWYEQYF.

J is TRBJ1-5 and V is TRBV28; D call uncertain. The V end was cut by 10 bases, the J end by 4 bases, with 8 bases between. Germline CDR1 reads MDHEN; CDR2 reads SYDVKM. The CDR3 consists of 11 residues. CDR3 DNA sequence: TGTGCCACCGAACAAAATCAGCCCCAGCATTTT. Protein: CATEQNQPQHF.

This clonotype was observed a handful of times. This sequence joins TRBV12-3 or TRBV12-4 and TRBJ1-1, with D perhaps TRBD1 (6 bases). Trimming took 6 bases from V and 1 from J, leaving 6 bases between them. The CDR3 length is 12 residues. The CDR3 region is CASRGQNTEAFF. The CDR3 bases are TGTGCCAGCAGGGGACAGAACACTGAAGCTTTCTTT.

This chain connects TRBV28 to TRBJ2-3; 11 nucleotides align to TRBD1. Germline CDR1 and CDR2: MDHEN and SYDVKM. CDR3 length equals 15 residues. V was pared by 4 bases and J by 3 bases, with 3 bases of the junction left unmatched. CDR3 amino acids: CASSSGTGGTDTQYF. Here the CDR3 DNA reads TGTGCCAGCAGTTCCGGGACAGGGGGAACAGATACGCAGTATTTT.

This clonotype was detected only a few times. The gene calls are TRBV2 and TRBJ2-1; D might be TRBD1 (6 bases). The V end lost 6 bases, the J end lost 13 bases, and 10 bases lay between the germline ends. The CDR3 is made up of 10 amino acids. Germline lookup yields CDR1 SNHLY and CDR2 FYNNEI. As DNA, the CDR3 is TGTGCCAGCAGGGGGGCGAGACAGTTCTTC. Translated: CASRGARQFF.

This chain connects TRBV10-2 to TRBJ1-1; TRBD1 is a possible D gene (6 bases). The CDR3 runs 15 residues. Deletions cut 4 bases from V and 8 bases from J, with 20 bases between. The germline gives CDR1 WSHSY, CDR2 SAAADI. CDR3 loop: CASSAHYGSDREAFF. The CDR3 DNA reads TGCGCCAGCAGTGCACACTATGGGTCCGACAGGGAAGCTTTCTTT.

As DNA, the CDR3 is TGCAGTGCCGAAAATTACTTAGCGGCAGCGGGGTACGAGCAGTACTTC. Residues: CSAENYLAAAGYEQYF. The chain carries TRBV20-1 and TRBJ2-7; TRBD2 aligns across 7 bases. The CDR3 length is 16 residues. Germline V gives CDR1 DFQATT, CDR2 SNEGSKA (reference sequence). V was clipped by 6 bases and J by 4 bases; unmatched bases: 18.

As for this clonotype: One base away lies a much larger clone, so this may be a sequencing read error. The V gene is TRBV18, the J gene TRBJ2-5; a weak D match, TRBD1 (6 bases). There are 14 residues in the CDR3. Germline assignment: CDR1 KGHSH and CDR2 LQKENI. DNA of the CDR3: TGTGCCATCTCAAGACAGGTCCAGGAAGAGACCCAGTACTTC. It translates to CAISRQVQEETQYF.

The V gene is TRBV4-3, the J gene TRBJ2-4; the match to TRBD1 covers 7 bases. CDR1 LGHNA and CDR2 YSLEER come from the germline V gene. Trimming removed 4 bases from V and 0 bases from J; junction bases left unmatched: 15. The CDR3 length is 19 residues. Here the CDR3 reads CASSPGQELIKIAKNIQYF. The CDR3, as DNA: TGCGCCAGCAGCCCCGGACAGGAACTTATAAAAATAGCCAAAAACATTCAGTACTTC.

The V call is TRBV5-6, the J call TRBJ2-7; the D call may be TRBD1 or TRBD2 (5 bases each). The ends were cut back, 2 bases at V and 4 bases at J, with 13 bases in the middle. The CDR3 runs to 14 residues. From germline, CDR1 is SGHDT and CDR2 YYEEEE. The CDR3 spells CASSFRDLYYEQYF. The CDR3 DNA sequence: TGTGCCAGCAGCTTCCGGGACCTATATTACGAGCAGTACTTC.

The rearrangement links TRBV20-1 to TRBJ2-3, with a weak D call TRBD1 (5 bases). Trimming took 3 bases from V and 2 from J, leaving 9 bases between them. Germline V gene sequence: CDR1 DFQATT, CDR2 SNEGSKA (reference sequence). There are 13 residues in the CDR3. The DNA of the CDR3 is TGCAGTGCTAGGAGGACAAACACAGATACGCAGTATTTT. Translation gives CSARRTNTDTQYF.

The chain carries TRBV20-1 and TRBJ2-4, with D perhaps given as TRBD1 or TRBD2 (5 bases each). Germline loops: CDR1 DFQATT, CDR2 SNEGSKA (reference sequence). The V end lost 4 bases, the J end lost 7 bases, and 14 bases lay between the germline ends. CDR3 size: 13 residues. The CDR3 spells CSAISPGPNIQYF. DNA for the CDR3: TGCAGTGCTATTTCCCCGGGGCCTAACATTCAGTACTTC.

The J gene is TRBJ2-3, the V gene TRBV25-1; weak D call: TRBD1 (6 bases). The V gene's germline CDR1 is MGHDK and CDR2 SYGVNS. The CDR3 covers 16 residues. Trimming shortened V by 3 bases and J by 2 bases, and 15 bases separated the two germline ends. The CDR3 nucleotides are TGTGCCAGCAGTGATACTCGACAGGTTTACACAGATACGCAGTATTTT. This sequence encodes CASSDTRQVYTDTQYF.

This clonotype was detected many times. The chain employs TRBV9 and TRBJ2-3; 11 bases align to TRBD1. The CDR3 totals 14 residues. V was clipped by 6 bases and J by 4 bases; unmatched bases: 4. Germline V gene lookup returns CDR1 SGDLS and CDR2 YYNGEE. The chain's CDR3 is CASKPGQGADTQYF. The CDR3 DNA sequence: TGTGCCAGCAAACCGGGACAGGGGGCAGATACGCAGTATTTT.

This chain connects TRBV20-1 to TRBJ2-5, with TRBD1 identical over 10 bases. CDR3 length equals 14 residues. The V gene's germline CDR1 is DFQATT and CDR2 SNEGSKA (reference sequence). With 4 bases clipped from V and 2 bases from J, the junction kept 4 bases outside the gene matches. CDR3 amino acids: CSATWTGGQETQYF. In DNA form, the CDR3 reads TGCAGTGCTACCTGGACAGGGGGTCAAGAGACCCAGTACTTC.

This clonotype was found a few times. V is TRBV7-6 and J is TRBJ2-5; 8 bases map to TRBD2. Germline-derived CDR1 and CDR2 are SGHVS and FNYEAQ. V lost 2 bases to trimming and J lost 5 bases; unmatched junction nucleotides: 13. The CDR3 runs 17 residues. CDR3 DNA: TGTGCCAGCAGCTTACCGCGACTAAATAGCGGGATGGAGACCCAGTACTTC. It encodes CASSLPRLNSGMETQYF.